The clone carrying this T cell receptor beta chain was detected only a few times. The CDR3 runs to 15 residues. Deletions cut 7 bases from V and 1 base from J, with 16 bases between. Germline CDR1 reads LNHDA; CDR2 reads SQIVND (reference sequence). Treatment defined: oral pan-JAK inhibitor, 5-10 mg twice daily. In each case, RNA was isolated and then reverse transcribed into cDNA as the sequencing template. Sequenced by immunoSEQ multiplex PCR; TCRdb stores in-frame clones only, minus some. The sample records more than 200,000 clones, over 40% being singletons. This entry belongs to a study of CD8+ T cells in alopecia areata.

The source is a human donor with alopecia areata. The chain couples TRBV19 to TRBJ1-1, with a possible D match to TRBD1 (6 bases). The sequenced sample was CD4+ T cells sorted from blood, obtained at approximately week 39, from a patient treated with tofacitinib. The CDR3 sequence: CASTMRVRGNTEAFF. The CDR3 DNA reads as TGTGCCAGTACCATGAGGGTCAGGGGGAACACTGAAGCTTTCTTT.